Listed below are T cell receptor beta chains from one sample, sequenced in a study of T cells in Graves' hyperthyroidism and ophthalmopathy. TCRdb re-analysed the multiplex PCR reads in MiXCR, keeping a single row per CDR3 protein. The sample has approximately 520,000 distinct CDR3 sequences; around 21% are singletons. The sequenced sample consisted of blood. The receptors derive from a man aged 18 to 29 with Graves' hyperthyroidism. CDR3s include the opening cysteine and the closing phenylalanine or tryptophan. The D gene is left open where the match is weak. Clone size is given for some rows only: seen once, a few or many times, or a class if the clone is expanded.

size	V	J	D	DNA	CDR3
few	TRBV27	TRBJ1-5	-	TGTGCCAGCAGTTTAGGGACACGGGGGGATCAGCCCCAGCATTTT	CASSLGTRGDQPQHF
-	TRBV10-3	TRBJ2-2	-	TGTGCCATCAGTGTAGGGGGAGCAGACACCGGGGAGCTGTTTTTT	CAISVGGADTGELFF
-	TRBV5-1	TRBJ2-5	TRBD1	TGCGCCAGCAGCCCGGGACAGGGGACGGCAGAGACCCAGTACTTC	CASSPGQGTAETQYF
many	TRBV25-1	TRBJ2-7	-	TGTGCCAGCAGTGGTCCCGCCCGGGTAGAGCAGTACTTC	CASSGPARVEQYF
few	TRBV6-2/TRBV6-3	TRBJ2-5	-	TGTGCCAGCAGACCGGGACGGATCATCGGAGAGACCCAGTACTTC	CASRPGRIIGETQYF
many	TRBV7-2	TRBJ1-2	TRBD1	TGTGCCAGCAGCTTAGGGCCGGGGACAGGGGCAGAAGGCTACACCTTC	CASSLGPGTGAEGYTF
once	TRBV7-8	TRBJ2-7	-	TGTGCCAGCAGCTTAGTAATTTCCTACGAGCAGTACTTC	CASSLVISYEQYF
few	TRBV12-3/TRBV12-4	TRBJ1-1	-	TGTGCCAGCAGCGCCAGGCTAGCCACTGAAGCTTTCTTT	CASSARLATEAFF
many	TRBV11-1	TRBJ2-7	-	TGTGCCAGCAGCTTAAGTGGAGCAGGAAAACTTTACGAGCAGTACTTC	CASSLSGAGKLYEQYF
many	TRBV12-3/TRBV12-4	TRBJ2-5	TRBD2	TGTGCCAGCAGTTTATCGGCCGGGAGGGAGACCCAGTACTTC	CASSLSAGRETQYF
-	TRBV28	TRBJ1-5	TRBD1	TGTGCCAGCCGGACAGGGACCAATCAGCCCCAGCATTTT	CASRTGTNQPQHF
-	TRBV2	TRBJ1-2	TRBD1	TGTGCCAGCAGTGAAGGAGATTACAGGGGGCAGGATGGCTACACCTTC	CASSEGDYRGQDGYTF
-	TRBV6-2/TRBV6-3	TRBJ1-1	-	TGTGCGGCGGGGGGGCTATCTACTGAAGCTTTCTTT	CAAGGLSTEAFF
many	TRBV7-9	TRBJ2-5	-	TGTGCCAGCAGCTTAGAGGGGGGTATGAAGACCCAGTACTTC	CASSLEGGMKTQYF
few	TRBV7-8	TRBJ2-5	-	TGTGCCAGCAGCTTATCAAGGACTCAAGAGACCCAGTACTTC	CASSLSRTQETQYF
many	TRBV6-1	TRBJ1-1	-	TGTGCCAGCAGCCCCGTAATGAACACTGAAGCTTTCTTT	CASSPVMNTEAFF
many	TRBV12-3/TRBV12-4	TRBJ2-2	-	TGTGCCAGCAGGGACAGTCCGAACACCGGGGAGCTGTTTTTT	CASRDSPNTGELFF
many	TRBV29-1	TRBJ1-3	-	TGCAGCGTCATACAGGGTCCTGGAAACACCATATATTTT	CSVIQGPGNTIYF
many	TRBV5-1	TRBJ2-7	-	TGCGCCAGCAGCTTGGCAACAGGCCCAAACTACGAGCAGTACTTC	CASSLATGPNYEQYF
many	TRBV27	TRBJ1-2	-	TGTGCCAGCAGGACACTTACCGGACATGGCTACACCTTC	CASRTLTGHGYTF